This T cell receptor beta chain was obtained from a study of beta chain features in type 1 diabetes. Reverse transcribing all isolated RNA meant expressed TCRB transcripts were sequenced. Data came from immunoSEQ multiplex PCR; TCRdb stores just in-frame clones and leaves some out. The repertoire holds approximately 160,000 clones, with 7.5% to 10% as singletons. Trimming pared 6 bases from V and 2 bases from J, leaving 13 bases between. CDR1 and CDR2 (germline): MNHEY, SVGAGI. The length of the CDR3 is 15 residues. The rearrangement links TRBV6-5 to TRBJ2-2; maybe TRBD1 (6 bases). The material sequenced was central memory CD4+ T cells from blood. This clonotype was obtained from a woman aged 18-35 years in good health. CDR3 residues: CASRIQGGNTGELFF. As DNA, the CDR3 is TGTGCCAGCAGAATCCAAGGGGGAAACACCGGGGAGCTGTTTTTT.